These T cell receptor beta chains were read from a single sample in a study of response to subunit inactivated influenza vaccine. Each CDR3 protein is one row after TCRdb ran MiXCR on the RT-PCR reads. The profile shows 400,000 to 550,000 distinct CDR3 sequences, roughly 27% of them singletons. This sample comprised CD4+ T cells sorted from PBMCs, obtained more than 4 days after vaccination. These receptors all come from a man aged 45-65 years who received an inactivated influenza vaccine. Both conserved end residues are part of each CDR3. D genes are given only for firm matches. Not every row has a clone size; where given, it reads once, few, many or a size class.

D	size	V	J	DNA	CDR3
.	.	TRBV7-8	TRBJ2-5	TGTGCCAGCAGCCTAGGACACCGGAGGGAGACCCAGTACTTC	CASSLGHRRETQYF
.	.	TRBV12-3/TRBV12-4	TRBJ2-3	TGTGCCAGCAGTTTGAGAGGACCCGGCACAGATACGCAGTATTTT	CASSLRGPGTDTQYF
.	few	TRBV14	TRBJ2-2	TGTGCCAGCAGCCAAGTACCGAACCTGAACACCGGGGAGCTGTTTTTT	CASSQVPNLNTGELFF
.	few	TRBV5-4	TRBJ2-7	TGTGCCAGCAGCTGGGACCAGACCTACGAGCAGTACTTC	CASSWDQTYEQYF
.	.	TRBV7-9	TRBJ1-2	TGTGCCAGCAGCCGGGGTGAGGAGGTCTATGGCTACACCTTC	CASSRGEEVYGYTF
.	.	TRBV7-8	TRBJ1-4	TGTGCCAGCAGCTTTTCTGTTCGCGCTGAAAAACTGTTTTTT	CASSFSVRAEKLFF
.	many	TRBV25-1	TRBJ2-7	TGTGCCAGCAGTGAATCCCTCAGTAAACCTCCCTACGAGCAGTACTTC	CASSESLSKPPYEQYF
TRBD1	.	TRBV4-2	TRBJ2-2	TGTGCCAGCAGCCGTACCGGGACAGGCTTCGCCGGGGAGCTGTTTTTT	CASSRTGTGFAGELFF
TRBD2	.	TRBV11-2	TRBJ2-5	TGTGCCAGCAGCCCTAGCGGGGGTGTGGAGACCCAGTACTTC	CASSPSGGVETQYF
TRBD2	few	TRBV18	TRBJ2-1	TGTGCCAGCTCACTAAAGACTAGCGGGGGAGAGCAGTTCTTC	CASSLKTSGGEQFF
TRBD1	few	TRBV7-2	TRBJ1-6	TGTGCCAGCGGGCCAGGGGGGAATTCACCCCTCCACTTT	CASGPGGNSPLHF
.	few	TRBV5-1	TRBJ2-3	TGCGCCAGCAGCTTGGTGGGACCTGTCACAGATACGCAGTATTTT	CASSLVGPVTDTQYF
.	.	TRBV20-1	TRBJ2-1	TGCAGTGCTAGAGATCTAACAGGGAGATACAATGAGCAGTTCTTC	CSARDLTGRYNEQFF
.	.	TRBV5-1	TRBJ1-2	TGCGCCAGCAGCTTGCTAGAGACTAACTATGGCTACACCTTC	CASSLLETNYGYTF
.	few	TRBV29-1	TRBJ1-4	TGCAGCGTTGGGTGGGGCCCGAATGAAAAACTGTTTTTT	CSVGWGPNEKLFF
TRBD1	.	TRBV9	TRBJ2-5	TGTGCCAGCAGCGTAGCACAGGGGGGTGTAGGAGAGACCCAGTACTTC	CASSVAQGGVGETQYF
.	.	TRBV7-2	TRBJ1-6	TGTGCCAGCAGCCTTGGACAGAGCTCCTATAATTCACCCCTCCACTTT	CASSLGQSSYNSPLHF
TRBD2	few	TRBV20-1	TRBJ2-3	TGCAGTGCCCAGAAGCCGGGACTAGCGGGAGAGGAAGAGGGCACAGATACGCAGTATTTT	CSAQKPGLAGEEEGTDTQYF
TRBD2	.	TRBV20-1	TRBJ2-4	TGCAGTGCTAAGTTAGCGGGGCAGGGAAACATTCAGTACTTC	CSAKLAGQGNIQYF
.	few	TRBV14	TRBJ2-3	TGTGCCAGCAGCCAAGATGGTCGGTTTGGTACGCAGTATTTT	CASSQDGRFGTQYF
TRBD1	.	TRBV18	TRBJ1-1	TGTGCCAGCTCACAGAAGCAGGGGGCTACTGAAGCTTTCTTT	CASSQKQGATEAFF
TRBD1	.	TRBV10-3	TRBJ2-2	TGTGCCATCATGTCTGCAGGGGGTAGTACCGGGGAGCTGTTTTTT	CAIMSAGGSTGELFF
TRBD2	.	TRBV5-1	TRBJ2-7	TGCGCCAGCAGCGGGCTAGCGGGAGACTACGAGCAGTACTTC	CASSGLAGDYEQYF
TRBD1	few	TRBV20-1	TRBJ2-6	TGCAGTGCAGTACAGGGGGCTGGGGCCAACGTCCTGACTTTC	CSAVQGAGANVLTF
.	.	TRBV6-2/TRBV6-3	TRBJ1-2	TGTGCCAGCGGAGGCGAAAGCTATGGCTACACCTTC	CASGGESYGYTF
.	few	TRBV6-5	TRBJ1-5	TGTGCCAGCAGTTACTTCAGGTTCGGACAGCCCCAGCATTTT	CASSYFRFGQPQHF
.	few	TRBV20-1	TRBJ2-6	TGCAGTGCCCATCGTAGTGGGGCTGGGGCCAACGTCCTGACTTTC	CSAHRSGAGANVLTF
TRBD1	once	TRBV3-1	TRBJ1-1	TGTGCCAGCAGCCACCTACAGGGGCAAGCTTTCTTT	CASSHLQGQAFF
.	.	TRBV5-1	TRBJ1-5	TGCGCCAGCAGCTTGACTCCGGACACGGCCGTTCAGCCCCAGCATTTT	CASSLTPDTAVQPQHF
.	few	TRBV11-3	TRBJ2-1	TGTGCCAGCAGCTTAGGACTCCTAGGGGCTAGGAATGAGCAGTTCTTC	CASSLGLLGARNEQFF